One TCR beta chain is described in this entry. No antigen is known for it. No base quality information exists; no much larger clone differs at one position. The immunoSEQ Assay, a bias-controlled multiplex PCR, was used to amplify TCRbeta CDR3 regions from genomic DNA. The paper's data handling went like this. The number of nucleated cells in each sample was estimated from the amplification of reference gene primers within the assay. Sequence reads were collapsed and filtered to measure the absolute abundance of every unique TCRbeta CDR3 rearrangement. For each sample, productive Simpson clonality was calculated by taking the square root of Simpson's diversity index across productive rearrangements. The table comes from immuneACCESS by way of TCRdb, which keeps in-frame sequences with V and J called. Part of the clones is missing from these tables; in studies checked, under half for an unresolved V gene and the rest for unknown reasons. That table supplies the V and J calls and clone size; D and trimming were determined from the DNA. In this sample the table shows 150,000 to 200,000 clones, 83% of which occur a single time. The ten biggest clones cover over 6% of the sample.

The data are from a study of blood T cell repertoires in COVID-19 (dated by TCRdb to 2018 to 2021). A note on the overall study: Samples covering the acute and convalescent phases of COVID-19 were provided by collaborators in the United States, Italy and Spain. The material from the prospective study consisted of cDNA or gDNA derived from T cells, B-cell-depleted T cells, or PBMCs. Subjects who had been exposed to COVID-19, were actively infected with it, or had recovered from it provided the deeply sampled blood TCRbeta repertoires that made up the dataset. The repertoires were released in a freely available public database meant as a resource for research on the immune response to SARS-CoV-2. The samples were drawn from two sources: the first 160 participants of the ongoing ImmuneRACE study, and 1,000 to 1,500 subjects contributed by 6 global collaborators. The sample metadata nearly always contained a de-identified subject ID, COVID-19 status, age in years and sex. Where available, HLA class I and class II types were taken from metadata supplied by the sample provider and were not determined by assay-based typing. Study-level results and caveats: Clinical and demographic metadata were provided uncurated, with the amount varying by source and participant.

At one collaborating source in Seattle, patients were enrolled during active infection and were followed longitudinally through the course of disease. The collaborating institutions used their own protocols to collect whole blood in K2EDTA tubes. For TCRbeta analysis, collaborator samples were shipped as frozen whole blood, as isolated PBMCs, or as DNA extracted from either sample type. Trimming takes 1 base off V and 3 bases off J; junction bases not matched to a gene: 5. CDR1 and CDR2 are read off the germline V gene (reference sequence) as GTSNPN and SVGIG. From the cysteine through the phenylalanine, the CDR3 covers 15 amino acids. The read is trimmed to its CDR3 DNA, 45 bases read in frame from base 1.

Source material: peripheral blood. The chain couples TRBV30 to TRBJ2-2, with 7 middle bases fitting TRBD1. The sequence was obtained from a woman aged 65 to 85 with COVID-19, enrolled during active disease. The bases read TGTGCCTGGAGTGGTAGGGGGCATTACACCGGGGAGCTGTTTTTT. This translates into CAWSGRGHYTGELFF.